What follows is one TCR beta chain and its context. What antigen it recognizes has not been identified. The input lacks base qualities; no much larger clone sits a single base away. The sample originates from a study of shared T cell receptors in the human thymus (dated by TCRdb to the early 2020s). Notes on the research overall: The study examined how the human thymus generates shared, self-reactive T-cell receptor alpha chains.

Via the germline V gene, CDR1 is MDHEN and CDR2 SYDVKM. Trimming leaves V shorter by 6 bases and J shorter by 7 bases, with the junction holding 9 bases beyond the gene matches. CDR3 length: 13 amino acids, cysteine to phenylalanine. Only the CDR3 portion is preserved as DNA: 39 bases, with reading frame beginning at the first base. Library generation was performed with the immunoSEQ multiplex PCR assay. TCRdb took this table from immuneACCESS and kept in-frame rearrangements with V and J called. Such tables lack part of the clones; where checked against another copy, unresolved V genes explain under half of the gap, and the rest is unexplained. The sample table shows 600,000 or so clones, and roughly 86% are seen once. Roughly 0.0086% of the sample is held by the ten biggest clonotypes. The same sample was also used in a study of human thymus T cells. As the second study states: Donors were immunologically healthy infants undergoing open corrective cardiac surgery for congenital heart defects in Finland. The thymus tissue came from surgical resects taken out during corrective cardiac surgery. Usage of V and J gene segments appeared to be biased in both the thymic and the peripheral blood repertoires. The related research reported highly overlapping thymic TCR repertoires among unrelated individuals. The study described the TCR alpha and beta repertoires in roughly 8 infant thymus samples and four matching peripheral blood samples. The infant donors were about 7 to 250 days old, and the cohort included six or seven males and two females. Thymocytes were freed from the tissue by mechanical means and kept at -70 degrees C as pellets of roughly 9-30 million cells. A QIAsymphony instrument was used to extract genomic DNA from the frozen cell pellets. TCRB and TCRAD loci were amplified from a standardized quantity of quality-controlled genomic DNA using the immunoSEQ multiplex PCR assay. Amplicons spanned the V(D)J region at a length sufficient to cover the CDR3 and identify V and J genes. Amplicon sequencing was performed on an Illumina platform through the commercial immunoSEQ service. Corrections for primer bias and sequencing errors followed previously described methods, while TCRAD and TCRB definitions were based on the IMGT database. The repertoires were analysed using immunoSEQ Analyzer 3.0 and VDJTools for basic statistics, V/J segment usage, diversity estimates, rarefaction and pairwise overlap. Diversity was estimated with Chao1, ChaoE, Efron-Thisted, Shannon and inverse Simpson indices, and also on datasets down-sampled to the smallest sample. Repertoire overlap was assessed by strict matching of CDR3 nucleotide sequence, V gene and J gene, and clustering was done by Jaccard-based multidimensional scaling. On average, thymus samples gave 650,000 to 850,000 unique TCRB clonotypes, whereas blood samples gave around 80,000.

The sequence joins TRBV28 to TRBJ2-7; a stretch of 7 junction bases matches TRBD1. This TCR came from a boy under two years old with a congenital heart defect. Donor details come from another sample of the same person, matched by shared clones. What was sequenced was thymocytes. CDR3 reads: CASSRGWVYEQYF. The nucleotide sequence is given as TGTGCCAGCAGCAGGGGGTGGGTGTATGAGCAGTACTTC. When the CDR3 is completed using the reference TRBV28 and TRBJ2-7 genes on either side, the full variable domain is DVKVTQSSRYLVKRTGEKVFLECVQDMDHENMFWYRQDPGLGLRLIYFSYDVKMKEKGDIPEGYSVSREKKERFSLILESASTNQTSMYLCASSRGWVYEQYFGPGTRLTVT.